Shown below are 4 T cell receptor beta chains from a single sample sequenced in a study of human T cells and chemical hapten exposure. The time point was: patch test 1, 2 weeks after DPC sensitization. Treatment here: therapeutic diphenylcyclopropenone sensitization with weekly scalp DPC. MiXCR was run by TCRdb on the RACE reads, yielding one entry per CDR3 protein. The data contain roughly 180,000 distinct CDR3 sequences, around 13% of them singletons. Sequencing used whole blood, obtained in connection with sensitization to the hapten diphenylcyclopropenone (DPC). The receptors here all came from a woman under 40 with alopecia areata. Some clones in this sample may be carry-over from other donors' samples.

This clonotype was picked up a small number of times. The rearrangement links TRBV11-3 to TRBJ2-1; D gene unclear. This CDR3 is built from 13 residues. V lost 1 base and J 10 bases, leaving 11 bases between the germline ends. Germline assignment: CDR1 SGHNT and CDR2 YENEEA. As DNA, the CDR3 is TGTGCCAGCAGCTTAGGCGTCTTTGGCGAGCAGTTCTTC. Protein: CASSLGVFGEQFF.

The table lists this clonotype with many counts. J is TRBJ2-7 and V is TRBV12-3 or TRBV12-4, with D maybe TRBD1 (6 bases). Deletions cut 6 bases from V and 2 bases from J, with 14 bases between. The length of the CDR3 is 14 residues. The CDR3, as DNA: TGTGCCAGCAGCCCCCCCGGGACACCCTACGAGCAGTACTTC. This sequence encodes CASSPPGTPYEQYF.

The rearrangement links TRBV29-1 to TRBJ2-1; 11 bases align to TRBD2. Germline loops: CDR1 SQVTM, CDR2 ANQGSEA. CDR3 length: 14 residues. J was trimmed by 7 bases and V by 4 bases; bases with no gene match: 6. CDR3 sequence reads: CSVVGLAGGNEQFF. CDR3 DNA: TGCAGCGTTGTCGGCCTAGCGGGAGGTAATGAGCAGTTCTTC.

A few counts support this clonotype. The chain recombines TRBV2 with TRBJ2-6, with TRBD1 as a possible D gene (5 bases). From germline, CDR1 is SNHLY and CDR2 FYNNEI. The CDR3 contains 14 residues. Trimming took off 6 bases at V and 4 bases at J, with 10 bases between the two ends. In DNA form, the CDR3 reads TGTGCCAGCAGGACAGTGTCCGGGGCCAACGTCCTGACTTTC. Amino acids: CASRTVSGANVLTF.